The 10 T cell receptor beta chains reported below all come from one sample, sequenced in a study of T-cell memory formation after mild COVID-19. TCRdb used MiXCR to reprocess the 5' RACE reads, holding one entry per CDR3 protein. This sample has 150,000 or so distinct CDR3 sequences, with approximately 10% found just once. The sample was PBMCs or a T cell subset sorted from them (not recorded which). These receptors all come from a man younger than 35 who had mild COVID-19 (a few samples of this study predate the infection). Cell type and time point are not known.

V usage is TRBV5-6 and J usage is TRBJ2-5, with 10 bases aligning to TRBD1. This CDR3 spans 16 amino acids. The germline V gene encodes CDR1 SGHDT and CDR2 YYEEEE. J was trimmed by 2 bases and V by 6 bases; bases with no gene match: 10. The CDR3 here is CASNLAGQGRQETQYF. As DNA, the CDR3 is TGTGCCAGCAACCTTGCGGGACAGGGGAGACAAGAGACCCAGTACTTC.

This clonotype was seen a few times. This chain joins TRBV20-1 and TRBJ2-3; TRBD1 or TRBD2 may be the D gene (5 bases each). The germline V and J ends were trimmed by 3 bases and 4 bases, with 20 bases remaining between them. The CDR3 consists of 16 residues. Germline assignment: CDR1 DFQATT and CDR2 SNEGSKA (reference sequence). The CDR3 reads CSASGARDSPSDTQYF. The CDR3 DNA sequence: TGCAGTGCTAGCGGGGCCCGAGATTCTCCATCAGATACGCAGTATTTT.

The V call is TRBV6-2 or TRBV6-3, the J call TRBJ2-2; TRBD2 is a possible D gene (7 bases). This CDR3 spans 13 amino acids. The germline V gene has CDR1 MNHEY and CDR2 SVGEGT. The V and J ends lost 11 bases and 1 base respectively, with 11 bases between them. In DNA form, the CDR3 reads TGTGCCTGCGGGGGCGGGAACACCGGGGAGCTGTTTTTT. It translates to CACGGGNTGELFF.

The genes are TRBV6-2 or TRBV6-3 and TRBJ2-6, with D maybe TRBD1 (5 bases). CDR3 length equals 18 residues. The V end lost 4 bases, the J end lost 0 bases, and 16 bases lay between the germline ends. The germline V gene encodes CDR1 MNHEY and CDR2 SVGEGT. This chain's CDR3 is CASSFDSQLFSGANVLTF. The CDR3 DNA reads as TGTGCCAGCAGTTTCGACAGCCAGCTCTTCTCTGGGGCCAACGTCCTGACTTTC.

This chain links TRBV4-3 with TRBJ1-2; 10 bases match TRBD1. V dropped 0 bases and J dropped 8; count of bases not matched to a gene: 6. This CDR3 comprises 15 residues. Germline lookup yields CDR1 LGHNA and CDR2 YSLEER. This CDR3 is CASSQEEGQGRGYTF. As DNA, the CDR3 is TGCGCCAGCAGCCAAGAAGAGGGACAGGGGCGAGGCTACACCTTC.

This clonotype was picked up many times. The rearrangement links TRBV7-7 to TRBJ2-2, with 13 nucleotides matching TRBD2. CDR1 and CDR2 (germline): SSHAT, FNYEAQ (reference sequence). Trimming cost V 1 base and J 0 bases; bases outside gene matches: 11. The CDR3 totals 21 residues. CDR3 sequence (DNA): TGTGCCAGCAGCTTAGTTTCACGACTAGCGGGGGGACGAACGAACACCGGGGAGCTGTTTTTT. Its protein product is CASSLVSRLAGGRTNTGELFF.

The V call is TRBV5-1, the J call TRBJ2-7; weak D call: TRBD2 (6 bases). Germline lookup yields CDR1 SGHRS and CDR2 YFSETQ. The CDR3 runs to 15 residues. V was pared by 1 base and J by 6 bases, with 17 bases between. CDR3 DNA: TGCGCCAGCAGCTTGAACGGGGGAAACCTAGTCGAGCAGTACGTC. Translation gives CASSLNGGNLVEQYV.

This clonotype was counted at least ten times. CDR3 sequence: CASSSGQNTEAFF. CDR3 in DNA: TGTGCCAGCAGCTCGGGACAGAACACTGAAGCTTTCTTT. V is TRBV7-2 and J is TRBJ1-1; a weak D match, TRBD1 (6 bases). Deletions cut 4 bases from V and 1 base from J, with 7 bases between. Per germline, CDR1 SGHTA and CDR2 FQGNSA. This CDR3 spans 13 amino acids.

The genes are TRBV12-3 or TRBV12-4 and TRBJ1-6, with TRBD1 matching 8 bases. Germline trimming cut 5 bases from V and 5 bases from J; bases unmatched to any gene: 5. The CDR3 sequence is 15 residues long. The CDR3 loop reads CASSRTGLDNSPLHF. The CDR3 DNA sequence: TGTGCCAGCAGTCGGACAGGGCTCGATAATTCACCCCTCCACTTT.

The rearrangement links TRBV5-1 to TRBJ2-1; TRBD2 matches 7 bases. The V and J ends lost 0 bases and 6 bases, in that order; junction bases with no gene match: 3. The CDR3 has 14 amino acids. From germline, CDR1 is SGHRS and CDR2 YFSETQ. The CDR3 DNA reads as TGCGCCAGCAGCTTGGTGGGAGGGACCAATGAGCAGTTCTTC. Protein product: CASSLVGGTNEQFF. Based on the CDR3 plus reference TRBV5-1 and TRBJ2-1, the full variable domain is KAGVTQTPRYLIKTRGQQVTLSCSPISGHRSVSWYQQTPGQGLQFLFEYFSETQRNKGNFPGRFSGRQFSNSRSEMNVSTLELGDSALYLCASSLVGGTNEQFFGPGTRLTVL.